Listed here are 10 T cell receptor beta chains from one sample, sequenced in a study of identical twins. TCRdb itself ran the 5' RACE reads through MiXCR, one entry per CDR3 protein. The table has approximately 1.8 million distinct CDR3 sequences, about 31% seen once. The sample consisted of cord blood. Source of these receptors: a newborn girl in good health.

The chain has TRBV6-5 and TRBJ1-6; D gene uncertain. The CDR3 runs 12 residues. CDR1 is MNHEY and CDR2 is SVGAGI in the germline V gene. Trimming removed 6 bases from V and 5 bases from J, with 5 bases in between. The chain's CDR3 is CASRSNNSPLHF. The CDR3 coding sequence is TGTGCCAGCAGATCGAATAATTCACCCCTCCACTTT.

V and J are TRBV20-1 and TRBJ1-2; D perhaps matches TRBD1 (6 bases). The V gene lost 5 bases and the J gene lost 3 bases, with 13 bases spanning the gap. The CDR3 is 13 residues long. Germline CDR1 and CDR2: DFQATT and SNEGSKA (reference sequence). Written as DNA, the CDR3 is TGCAGTGCTGAGAAGGGGGGCGACTATGGCTACACCTTC. Translated, it gives CSAEKGGDYGYTF.

There are a few counts of this clonotype. This chain uses TRBV11-2 with TRBJ1-2, with D tentatively TRBD1 (6 bases). Germline V lookup: CDR1 SGHAT, CDR2 FQNNGV. Trimming pared 0 bases from V and 4 bases from J, leaving 12 bases between. The CDR3 is 15 amino acids. The CDR3 coding sequence is TGTGCCAGCAGCTTAGATAGAACAGGGCCCTATGGCTACACCTTC. The encoded protein is CASSLDRTGPYGYTF.

The chain couples TRBV4-1 to TRBJ2-1; 12 bases are a match to TRBD2. The J call is in doubt because the DNA end fits TRBJ2-7 better. Germline V lookup: CDR1 MGHRA, CDR2 YSYEKL. The length of the CDR3 is 19 residues. The DNA of the CDR3 is TGCGCCAGCAGCCAAGATTCGACTAGCGGGAGTAGGTCCTACAATGAGCAGTACTTC. The encoded protein is CASSQDSTSGSRSYNEQYF.

This chain connects TRBV4-1 to TRBJ2-2, with unresolved D. V lost 1 base to trimming and J lost 4 bases, with 16 bases between them. This CDR3 comprises 17 residues. The V gene's germline CDR1 is MGHRA and CDR2 YSYEKL. Here the CDR3 DNA reads TGCGCCAGCAGCCAAGGTGGTATTAGCCCAAGCACCGGGGAGCTGTTTTTT. Its translation is CASSQGGISPSTGELFF.

The V and J genes are TRBV27 and TRBJ1-5; D gene uncertain. The CDR3 length is 14 residues. V gave up 0 bases and J gave up 7 bases, with 10 bases separating them. CDR1 MNHEY and CDR2 SMNVEV come from the germline V gene (reference sequence). Written as DNA, the CDR3 is TGTGCCAGCAGTTTATCAGGGTCACGGCAGCCCCAGCATTTT. Translation: CASSLSGSRQPQHF.

The V call is TRBV2, the J call TRBJ2-7; 11 bases align to TRBD2. Trimming removed 8 bases from V and 1 base from J; junction bases left unmatched: 13. The CDR3 extends over 17 amino acids. Germline V gene lookup returns CDR1 SNHLY and CDR2 FYNNEI. The CDR3 protein is CASCRRTSGLQSYEQYF. The CDR3 nucleotides read TGTGCCAGCTGCCGACGGACTAGCGGGTTGCAATCCTACGAGCAGTACTTC.

The table lists this clonotype with a few counts. V is TRBV20-1 and J is TRBJ2-7; D is tentatively TRBD1 or TRBD2 (5 bases each). This CDR3 region has 13 residues. V lost 3 bases to trimming and J lost 1 base, with 10 bases between them. Germline lookup yields CDR1 DFQATT and CDR2 SNEGSKA (reference sequence). In nucleotides, the CDR3 is TGCAGTGCTAGCGGGGCCTGGTCCTACGAGCAGTACTTC. Translation gives CSASGAWSYEQYF.

With regard to this clonotype: Compared with germline, one end of the junction differs, possibly owing to a read error. V is TRBV4-2 and J is TRBJ2-3; 11 bases agree with TRBD2. Germline V gives CDR1 LGHNA, CDR2 YNFKEQ. The CDR3 consists of 17 residues. CDR3 coding DNA: TGTGCCAGCAGCCAAGCGATCGTGGGACTAGCGGCAGATATGCAGTATTTT. Amino acid sequence: CASSQAIVGLAADMQYF.

For this clonotype: One base away lies a much larger clone, so this may be a sequencing read error. The chain uses TRBV7-2 and TRBJ2-5; D perhaps matches TRBD2 (5 bases). Trimming removed 5 bases at V and 2 bases at J, with 18 bases between. CDR1 and CDR2 (germline): SGHTA, FQGNSA. This CDR3 has 16 amino acids. CDR3 sequence reads: CASSLPGYGRQETQYF. DNA for the CDR3: TGTGCCAGCAGCCTACCTGGTTATGGGAGACAAGAGACCCAGTACTTC.